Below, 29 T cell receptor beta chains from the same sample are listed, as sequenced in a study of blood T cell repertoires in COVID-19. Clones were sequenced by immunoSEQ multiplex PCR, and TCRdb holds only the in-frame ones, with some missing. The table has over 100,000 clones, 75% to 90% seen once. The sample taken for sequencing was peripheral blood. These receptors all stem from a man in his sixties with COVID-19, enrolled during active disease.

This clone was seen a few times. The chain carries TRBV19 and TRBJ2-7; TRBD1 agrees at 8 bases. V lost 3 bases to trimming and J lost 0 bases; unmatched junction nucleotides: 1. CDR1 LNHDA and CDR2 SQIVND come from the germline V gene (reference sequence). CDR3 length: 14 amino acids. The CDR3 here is CASSIGTGSYEQYF. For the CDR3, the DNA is TGTGCCAGTAGTATTGGGACAGGCTCCTACGAGCAGTACTTC.

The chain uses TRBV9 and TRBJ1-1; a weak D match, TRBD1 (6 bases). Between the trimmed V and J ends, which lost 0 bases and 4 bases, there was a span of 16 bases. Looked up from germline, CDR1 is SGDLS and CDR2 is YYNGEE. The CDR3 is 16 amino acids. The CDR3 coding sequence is TGTGCCAGCAGCGTAGACCCCCGGGGGGCCGGCACTGAAGCTTTCTTT. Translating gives CASSVDPRGAGTEAFF.

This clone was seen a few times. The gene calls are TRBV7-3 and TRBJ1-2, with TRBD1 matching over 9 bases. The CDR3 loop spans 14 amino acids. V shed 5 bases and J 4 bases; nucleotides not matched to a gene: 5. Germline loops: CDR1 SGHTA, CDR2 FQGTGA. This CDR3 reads CASSQDRGGYGYTF. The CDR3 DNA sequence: TGTGCCAGCAGCCAAGACAGGGGGGGCTATGGCTACACCTTC.

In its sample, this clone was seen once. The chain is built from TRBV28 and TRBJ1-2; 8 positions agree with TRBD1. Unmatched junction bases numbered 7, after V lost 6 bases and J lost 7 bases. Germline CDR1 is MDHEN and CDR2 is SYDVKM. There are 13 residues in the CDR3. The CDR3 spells CASSQGAGSGYTF. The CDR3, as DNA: TGTGCCAGCAGCCAGGGGGCGGGATCTGGCTACACCTTC.

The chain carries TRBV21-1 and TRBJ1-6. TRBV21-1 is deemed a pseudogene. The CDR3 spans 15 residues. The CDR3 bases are TGTGCCAGCAGCAAAGTATATAGGGGGGGGGCACCCCTCCACTTT. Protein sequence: CASSKVYRGGAPLHF.

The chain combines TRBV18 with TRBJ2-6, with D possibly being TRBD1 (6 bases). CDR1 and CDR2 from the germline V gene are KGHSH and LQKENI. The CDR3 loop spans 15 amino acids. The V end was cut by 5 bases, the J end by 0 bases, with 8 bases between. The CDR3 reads CASSTGHSGANVLTF. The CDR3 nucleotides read TGTGCCAGCTCAACAGGGCACTCTGGGGCCAACGTCCTGACTTTC.

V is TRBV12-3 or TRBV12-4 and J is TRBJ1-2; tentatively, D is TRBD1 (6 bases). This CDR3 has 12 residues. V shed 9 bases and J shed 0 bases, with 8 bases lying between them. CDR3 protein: CASTGTNYGYTF. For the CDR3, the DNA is TGTGCCAGTACAGGGACTAACTATGGCTACACCTTC.

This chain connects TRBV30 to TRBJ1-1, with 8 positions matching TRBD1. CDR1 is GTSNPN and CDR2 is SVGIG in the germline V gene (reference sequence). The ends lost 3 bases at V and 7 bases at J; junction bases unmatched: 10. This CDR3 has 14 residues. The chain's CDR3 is CAWSGTRGQNEAFF. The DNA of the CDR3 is TGTGCCTGGAGCGGTACCAGGGGGCAGAATGAAGCTTTCTTT. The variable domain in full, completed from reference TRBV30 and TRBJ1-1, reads SQTIHQWPATLVQPVGSPLSLECTVEGTSNPNLYWYRQAAGRGLQLLFYSVGIGQISSEVPQNLSASRPQDRQFILSSKKLLLSDSGFYLCAWSGTRGQNEAFFGQGTRLTVV.

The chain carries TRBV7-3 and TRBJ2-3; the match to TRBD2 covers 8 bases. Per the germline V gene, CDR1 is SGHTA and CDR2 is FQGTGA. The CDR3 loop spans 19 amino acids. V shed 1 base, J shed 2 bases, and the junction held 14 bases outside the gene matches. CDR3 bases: TGTGCCAGCAGCTTAATAGGGTTTGAGGGAGCGGGGGACACAGATACGCAGTATTTT. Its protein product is CASSLIGFEGAGDTDTQYF. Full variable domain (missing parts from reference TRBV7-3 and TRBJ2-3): GAGVSQTPSNKVTEKGKYVELRCDPISGHTALYWYRQSLGQGPEFLIYFQGTGAADDSGLPNDRFFAVRPEGSVSTLKIQRTERGDSAVYLCASSLIGFEGAGDTDTQYFGPGTRLTVL.

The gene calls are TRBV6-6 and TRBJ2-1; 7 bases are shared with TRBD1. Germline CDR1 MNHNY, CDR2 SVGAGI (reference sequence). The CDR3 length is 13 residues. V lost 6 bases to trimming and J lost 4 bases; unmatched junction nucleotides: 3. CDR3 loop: CASRQGQYNEQFF. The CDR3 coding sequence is TGTGCCAGCAGACAGGGACAGTACAATGAGCAGTTCTTC.

CDR3 in amino acids: CASSWTSGGSFF. The CDR3 DNA is TGTGCCAGCAGTTGGACTAGCGGGGGGTCTTTCTTC. The chain carries TRBV2 and TRBJ2-1; 14 bases match TRBD2. V dropped 5 bases and J dropped 16; count of bases not matched to a gene: 4. The V gene's germline CDR1 is SNHLY and CDR2 FYNNEI. The CDR3 loop spans 12 amino acids.

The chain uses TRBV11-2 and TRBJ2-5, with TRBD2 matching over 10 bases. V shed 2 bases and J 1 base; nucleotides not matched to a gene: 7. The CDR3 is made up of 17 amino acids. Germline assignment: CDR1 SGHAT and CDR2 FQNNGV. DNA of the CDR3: TGTGCCAGCAGCTTAATTATAGCGGGGGGATTCCAAGAGACCCAGTACTTC. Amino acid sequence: CASSLIIAGGFQETQYF.

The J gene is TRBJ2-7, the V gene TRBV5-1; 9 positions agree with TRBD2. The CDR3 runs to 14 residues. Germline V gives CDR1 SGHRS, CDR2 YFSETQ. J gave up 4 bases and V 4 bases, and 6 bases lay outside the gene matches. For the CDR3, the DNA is TGCGCCAGCAGCCCCAGCGGGGGGTTTTACGAGCAGTACTTC. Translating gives CASSPSGGFYEQYF. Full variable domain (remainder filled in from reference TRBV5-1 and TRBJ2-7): KAGVTQTPRYLIKTRGQQVTLSCSPISGHRSVSWYQQTPGQGLQFLFEYFSETQRNKGNFPGRFSGRQFSNSRSEMNVSTLELGDSALYLCASSPSGGFYEQYFGPGTRLTVT.

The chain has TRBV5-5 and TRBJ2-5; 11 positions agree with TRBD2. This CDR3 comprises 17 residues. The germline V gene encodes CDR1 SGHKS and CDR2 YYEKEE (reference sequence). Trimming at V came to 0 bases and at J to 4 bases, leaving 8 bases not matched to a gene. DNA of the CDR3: TGTGCCAGCAGCTTGGTACCGACTAGCGGGGTTTCAGAGACCCAGTACTTC. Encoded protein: CASSLVPTSGVSETQYF.

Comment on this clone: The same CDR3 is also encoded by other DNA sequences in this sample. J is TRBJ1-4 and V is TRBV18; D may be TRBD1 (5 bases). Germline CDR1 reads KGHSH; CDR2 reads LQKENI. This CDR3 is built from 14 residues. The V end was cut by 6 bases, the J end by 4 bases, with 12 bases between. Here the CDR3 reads CASSPDRVNEKLFF. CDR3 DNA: TGTGCCAGCTCCCCCGACAGAGTTAATGAAAAACTGTTTTTT.

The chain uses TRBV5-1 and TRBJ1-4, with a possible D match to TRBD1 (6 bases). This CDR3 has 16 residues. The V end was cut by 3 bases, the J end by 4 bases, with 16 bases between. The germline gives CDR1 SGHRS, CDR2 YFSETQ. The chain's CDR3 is CASSSRQEDDNEKLFF. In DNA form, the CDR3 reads TGCGCCAGCAGCTCCAGACAGGAGGACGATAATGAAAAACTGTTTTTT.

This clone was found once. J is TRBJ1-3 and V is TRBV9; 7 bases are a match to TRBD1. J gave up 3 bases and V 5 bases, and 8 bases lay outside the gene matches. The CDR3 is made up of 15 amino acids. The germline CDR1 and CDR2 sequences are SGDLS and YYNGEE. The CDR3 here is CASSSRGQVGNTIYF. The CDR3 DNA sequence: TGTGCCAGCAGTTCGAGGGGGCAAGTTGGAAACACCATATATTTT.

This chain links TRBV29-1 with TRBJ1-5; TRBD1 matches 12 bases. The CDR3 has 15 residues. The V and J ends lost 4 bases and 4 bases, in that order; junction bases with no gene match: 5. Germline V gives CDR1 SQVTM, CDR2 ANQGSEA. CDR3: CSVVGGQGANQPQHF. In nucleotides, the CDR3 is TGCAGCGTTGTGGGGGGACAGGGGGCGAATCAGCCCCAGCATTTT.

As DNA, the CDR3 is TGTGCCAGCAGCTTAGGGACAGCCTACAATGAGCAGTTCTTC. It specifies CASSLGTAYNEQFF. The chain links TRBV13 to TRBJ2-1; possible D gene TRBD1, 5 bases. The CDR3 loop spans 14 amino acids. The V end was cut by 0 bases, the J end by 2 bases, with 5 bases between. Germline CDR1 reads PRHDT; CDR2 reads FYEKMQ (reference sequence).

In DNA form, the CDR3 reads TGTGCCAGCAGCGTAGAAGGGGGTGCTGGAAACACCATATATTTT. Its protein product is CASSVEGGAGNTIYF. The chain is built from TRBV9 and TRBJ1-3; D perhaps matches TRBD1 (6 bases). CDR3 length: 15 amino acids. With 0 bases removed from V and 2 bases from J, the gap between germline ends came to 9 bases. In germline, CDR1 is SGDLS, CDR2 YYNGEE.

The chain's CDR3 is CASSRDLTYEQYF. DNA for the CDR3: TGTGCCAGCAGCCGGGACTTGACCTACGAGCAGTACTTC. The V call is TRBV9, the J call TRBJ2-7; TRBD2 is a possible D gene (6 bases). Trimming removed 4 bases from V and 2 bases from J, with 10 bases in between. There are 13 residues in the CDR3. CDR1 and CDR2 from the germline V gene are SGDLS and YYNGEE.

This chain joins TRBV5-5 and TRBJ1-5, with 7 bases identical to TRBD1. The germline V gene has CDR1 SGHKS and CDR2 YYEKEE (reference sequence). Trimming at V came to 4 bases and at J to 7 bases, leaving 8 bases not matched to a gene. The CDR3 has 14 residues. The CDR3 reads CASSTGTVNQPQHF. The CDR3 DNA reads TGTGCCAGCAGCACCGGGACAGTTAACCAGCCCCAGCATTTT. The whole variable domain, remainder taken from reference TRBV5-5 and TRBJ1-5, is DAGVTQSPTHLIKTRGQQVTLRCSPISGHKSVSWYQQVLGQGPQFIFQYYEKEERGRGNFPDRFSARQFPNYSSELNVNALLLGDSALYLCASSTGTVNQPQHFGDGTRLSIL.

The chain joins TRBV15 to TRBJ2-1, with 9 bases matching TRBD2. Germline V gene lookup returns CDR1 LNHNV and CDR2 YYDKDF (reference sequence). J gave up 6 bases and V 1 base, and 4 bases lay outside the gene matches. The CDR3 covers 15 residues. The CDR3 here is CATSRALAGPNEQFF. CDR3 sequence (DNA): TGTGCCACCAGCAGAGCCCTAGCGGGACCCAATGAGCAGTTCTTC.

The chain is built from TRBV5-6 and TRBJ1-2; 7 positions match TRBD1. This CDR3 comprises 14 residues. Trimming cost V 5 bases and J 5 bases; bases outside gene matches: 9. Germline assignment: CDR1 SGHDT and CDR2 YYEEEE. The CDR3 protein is CASRRRDSIYGYTF. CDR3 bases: TGTGCCAGCAGACGCCGGGACAGTATATATGGCTACACCTTC. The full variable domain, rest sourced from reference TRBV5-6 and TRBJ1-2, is DAGVTQSPTHLIKTRGQQVTLRCSPKSGHDTVSWYQQALGQGPQFIFQYYEEEERQRGNFPDRFSGHQFPNYSSELNVNALLLGDSALYLCASRRRDSIYGYTFGSGTRLTVV.

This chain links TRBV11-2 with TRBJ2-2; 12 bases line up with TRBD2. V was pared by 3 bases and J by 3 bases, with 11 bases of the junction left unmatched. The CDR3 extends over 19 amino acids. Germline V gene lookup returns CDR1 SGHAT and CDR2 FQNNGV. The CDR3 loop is CASSLVASGGASYTGELFF. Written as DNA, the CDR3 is TGTGCCAGCAGCTTGGTGGCTAGCGGGGGGGCGAGTTACACCGGGGAGCTGTTTTTT.

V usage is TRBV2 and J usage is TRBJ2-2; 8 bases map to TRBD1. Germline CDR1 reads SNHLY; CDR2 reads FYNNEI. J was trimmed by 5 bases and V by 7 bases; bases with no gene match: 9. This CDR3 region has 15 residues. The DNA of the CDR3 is TGTGCCAGCAACTTGGAACAGGGGGGAACCGGGGAGCTGTTTTTT. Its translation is CASNLEQGGTGELFF.

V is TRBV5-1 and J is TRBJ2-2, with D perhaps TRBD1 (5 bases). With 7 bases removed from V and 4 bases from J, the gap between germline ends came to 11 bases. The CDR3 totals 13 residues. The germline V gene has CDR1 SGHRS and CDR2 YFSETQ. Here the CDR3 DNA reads TGCGCCAGCCGAGCCAGGGTCACCGGGGAGCTGTTTTTT. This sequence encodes CASRARVTGELFF.

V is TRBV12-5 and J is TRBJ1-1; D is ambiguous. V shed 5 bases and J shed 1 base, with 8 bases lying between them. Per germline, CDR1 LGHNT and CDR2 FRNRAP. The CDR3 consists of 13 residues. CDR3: CASGREPNTEAFF. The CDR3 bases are TGTGCTAGTGGTCGGGAGCCGAACACTGAAGCTTTCTTT.

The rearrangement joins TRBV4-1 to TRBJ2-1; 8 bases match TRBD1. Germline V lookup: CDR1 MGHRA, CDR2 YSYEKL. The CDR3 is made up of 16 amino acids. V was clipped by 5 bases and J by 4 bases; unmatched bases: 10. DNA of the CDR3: TGCGCCAGCAGCTCATTCACAGGGGGAGGTTACAATGAGCAGTTCTTC. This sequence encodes CASSSFTGGGYNEQFF.